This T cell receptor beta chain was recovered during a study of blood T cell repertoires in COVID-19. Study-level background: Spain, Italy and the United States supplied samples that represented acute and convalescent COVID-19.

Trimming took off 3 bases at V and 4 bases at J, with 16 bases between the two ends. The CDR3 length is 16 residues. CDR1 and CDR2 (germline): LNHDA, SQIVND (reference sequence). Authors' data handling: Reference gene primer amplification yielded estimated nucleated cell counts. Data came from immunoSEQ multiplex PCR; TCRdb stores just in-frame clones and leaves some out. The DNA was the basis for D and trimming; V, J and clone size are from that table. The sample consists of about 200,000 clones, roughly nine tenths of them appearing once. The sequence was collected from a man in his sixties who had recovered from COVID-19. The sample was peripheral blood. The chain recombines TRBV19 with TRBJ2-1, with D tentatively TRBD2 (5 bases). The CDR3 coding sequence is TGTGCCAGTAGTATGATTCAAGGACGGGGATACAATGAGCAGTTCTTC. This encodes CASSMIQGRGYNEQFF.